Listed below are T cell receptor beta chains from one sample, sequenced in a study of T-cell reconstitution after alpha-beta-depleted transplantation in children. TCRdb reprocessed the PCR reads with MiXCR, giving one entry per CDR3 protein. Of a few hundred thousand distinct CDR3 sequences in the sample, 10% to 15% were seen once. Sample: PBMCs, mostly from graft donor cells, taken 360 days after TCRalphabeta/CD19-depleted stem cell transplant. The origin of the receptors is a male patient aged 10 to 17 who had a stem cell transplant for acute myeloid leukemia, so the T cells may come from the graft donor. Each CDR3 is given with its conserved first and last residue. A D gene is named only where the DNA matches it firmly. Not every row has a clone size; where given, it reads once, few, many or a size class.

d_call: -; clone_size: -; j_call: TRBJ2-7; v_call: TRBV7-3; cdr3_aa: CASSLLGGLGEQYF; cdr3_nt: TGTGCCAGCAGCCTCCTCGGAGGGTTAGGGGAGCAGTACTTC
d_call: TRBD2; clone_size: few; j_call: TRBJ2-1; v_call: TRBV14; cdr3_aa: CASSQEGGRDTYNEQFF; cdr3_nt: TGTGCCAGCAGCCAAGAGGGCGGGAGGGATACCTACAATGAGCAGTTCTTC
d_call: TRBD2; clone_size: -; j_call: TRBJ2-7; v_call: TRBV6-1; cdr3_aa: CATGDLAGADEQYF; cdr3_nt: TGTGCCACCGGGGACCTAGCGGGAGCGGACGAGCAGTACTTC
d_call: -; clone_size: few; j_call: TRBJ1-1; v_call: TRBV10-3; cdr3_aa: CAISEIRFSSLEAFF; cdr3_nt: TGTGCCATCAGTGAAATACGGTTTTCGAGCCTTGAAGCTTTCTTT
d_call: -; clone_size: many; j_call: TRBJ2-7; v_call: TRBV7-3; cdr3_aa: CASSLGPGFGYEQYF; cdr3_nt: TGTGCCAGCAGCTTAGGCCCGGGGTTCGGGTACGAGCAGTACTTC
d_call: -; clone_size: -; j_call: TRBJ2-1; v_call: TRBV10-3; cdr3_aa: CAIRGGKGYEQFF; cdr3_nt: TGTGCCATCAGGGGCGGGAAGGGGTATGAGCAGTTCTTC
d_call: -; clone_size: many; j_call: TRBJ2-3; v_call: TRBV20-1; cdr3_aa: CSALVGGTDTQYF; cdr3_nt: TGCAGTGCCCTGGTTGGCGGCACAGATACGCAGTATTTT
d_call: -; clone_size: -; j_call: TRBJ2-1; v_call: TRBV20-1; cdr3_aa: CSARGGDSYSSYNEQFF; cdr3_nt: TGCAGTGCTAGAGGGGGGGACTCTTATAGCTCCTACAATGAGCAGTTCTTC
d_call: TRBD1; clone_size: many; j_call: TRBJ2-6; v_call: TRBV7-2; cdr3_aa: CASTKGQSSGANVLTF; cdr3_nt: TGTGCCAGCACCAAGGGACAGAGCTCTGGGGCCAACGTCCTGACTTTC
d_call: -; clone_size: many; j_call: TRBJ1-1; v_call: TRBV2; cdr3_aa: CASTQEGGLNTEAFF; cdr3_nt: TGTGCCAGCACTCAAGAGGGGGGGCTGAACACTGAAGCTTTCTTT
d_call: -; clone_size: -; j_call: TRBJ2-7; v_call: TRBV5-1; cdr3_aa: CAGSGRDHSYEQYF; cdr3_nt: TGCGCCGGCAGCGGCCGGGACCACTCCTACGAGCAGTACTTC
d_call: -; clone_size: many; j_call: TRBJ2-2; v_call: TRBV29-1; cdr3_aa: CSVDKGNGELFF; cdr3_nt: TGCAGCGTTGATAAGGGGAACGGGGAGCTGTTTTTT
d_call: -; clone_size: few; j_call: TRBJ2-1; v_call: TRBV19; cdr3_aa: CASSIRVRVGDEQFF; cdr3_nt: TGTGCCAGTAGTATTCGGGTGAGGGTAGGGGATGAGCAGTTCTTC
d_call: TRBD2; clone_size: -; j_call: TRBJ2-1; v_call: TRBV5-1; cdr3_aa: CASSPSSGSYNEQFF; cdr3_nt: TGCGCCAGCAGCCCTTCTAGCGGCTCCTACAATGAGCAGTTCTTC
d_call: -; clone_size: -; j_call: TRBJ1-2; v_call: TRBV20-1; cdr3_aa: CSARPNTGIYGYTF; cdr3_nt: TGCAGTGCTAGACCCAATACAGGGATCTATGGCTACACCTTC
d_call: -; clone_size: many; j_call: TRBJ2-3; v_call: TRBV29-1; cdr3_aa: CSVYHRATDTQYF; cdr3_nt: TGCAGCGTTTATCACCGGGCGACAGATACGCAGTATTTT
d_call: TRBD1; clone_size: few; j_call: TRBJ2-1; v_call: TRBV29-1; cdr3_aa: CSVPHGGQGRKRAGDYNEQFF; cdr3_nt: TGCAGCGTTCCACATGGGGGACAGGGGCGGAAAAGAGCGGGAGACTACAATGAGCAGTTCTTC
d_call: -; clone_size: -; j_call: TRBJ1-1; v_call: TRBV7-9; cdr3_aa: CASSLGGLTEAFF; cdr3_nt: TGTGCCAGCAGCTTAGGGGGGTTGACTGAAGCTTTCTTT